These 5 T cell receptor beta chains share one sample of origin, sequenced in a study of T cell changes during pregnancy in multiple sclerosis. Clones were sequenced by immunoSEQ multiplex PCR, and TCRdb holds only the in-frame ones, with some missing. The sample lists 30,000 to 45,000 clones; 90% to 95% were seen once. The sample was CD8+ T cells from peripheral blood mononuclear cells, taken before pregnancy. Receptors originate from a female donor with multiple sclerosis, enrolled in a pregnancy study.

Only one count was recorded for this clone. The chain couples TRBV4-3 to TRBJ2-1, with D maybe TRBD2 (5 bases). V lost 0 bases and J 9 bases, leaving 12 bases between the germline ends. The CDR3 runs 14 residues. Germline CDR1 reads LGHNA; CDR2 reads YSLEER. CDR3 amino acids: CASSQEGAFGEQFF. The CDR3 DNA follows: TGCGCCAGCAGCCAAGAGGGAGCGTTCGGTGAGCAGTTCTTC.

This clone was seen once. The chain combines TRBV5-6 with TRBJ2-7, with 11 bases that match TRBD2. The CDR3 extends over 14 amino acids. CDR1 is SGHDT and CDR2 is YYEEEE in the germline V gene. V was pared by 4 bases and J by 4 bases, with 4 bases of the junction left unmatched. The CDR3 DNA follows: TGTGCCAGCAGCCTAGCGGGAGGTTTGTACGAGCAGTACTTC. Encoded protein: CASSLAGGLYEQYF.

Written as DNA, the CDR3 is TGTGCCAGCAGGGGGCCGTTACTGTTTTTT. Amino acid sequence: CASRGPLLFF. The chain has TRBV2 and TRBJ1-4, with D possibly being TRBD1 (5 bases). Trimming removed 6 bases at V and 13 bases at J, with 9 bases between. The CDR3 covers 10 residues. Germline values: CDR1 SNHLY, CDR2 FYNNEI.

The chain is built from TRBV29-1 and TRBJ1-2; D is possibly TRBD1 (6 bases). Per germline, CDR1 SQVTM and CDR2 ANQGSEA. The CDR3 is 13 residues long. Trimming stripped 5 bases from V and 8 bases from J, with 18 bases between. CDR3 sequence reads: CSVPSDRSGGYTF. As DNA, the CDR3 is TGCAGCGTTCCTTCAGACAGGTCGGGAGGCTACACCTTC.

The J gene is TRBJ2-1, the V gene TRBV13; perhaps TRBD2 as D (7 bases). This CDR3 has 18 amino acids. CDR1 is PRHDT and CDR2 is FYEKMQ in the germline V gene (reference sequence). Between the trimmed V and J ends, which lost 4 bases and 7 bases, there was a span of 26 bases. The CDR3 reads CASSSTVGGEGFRNEQFF. The CDR3 nucleotides are TGTGCCAGCAGCTCCACGGTAGGGGGGGAGGGCTTTCGGAATGAGCAGTTCTTC.